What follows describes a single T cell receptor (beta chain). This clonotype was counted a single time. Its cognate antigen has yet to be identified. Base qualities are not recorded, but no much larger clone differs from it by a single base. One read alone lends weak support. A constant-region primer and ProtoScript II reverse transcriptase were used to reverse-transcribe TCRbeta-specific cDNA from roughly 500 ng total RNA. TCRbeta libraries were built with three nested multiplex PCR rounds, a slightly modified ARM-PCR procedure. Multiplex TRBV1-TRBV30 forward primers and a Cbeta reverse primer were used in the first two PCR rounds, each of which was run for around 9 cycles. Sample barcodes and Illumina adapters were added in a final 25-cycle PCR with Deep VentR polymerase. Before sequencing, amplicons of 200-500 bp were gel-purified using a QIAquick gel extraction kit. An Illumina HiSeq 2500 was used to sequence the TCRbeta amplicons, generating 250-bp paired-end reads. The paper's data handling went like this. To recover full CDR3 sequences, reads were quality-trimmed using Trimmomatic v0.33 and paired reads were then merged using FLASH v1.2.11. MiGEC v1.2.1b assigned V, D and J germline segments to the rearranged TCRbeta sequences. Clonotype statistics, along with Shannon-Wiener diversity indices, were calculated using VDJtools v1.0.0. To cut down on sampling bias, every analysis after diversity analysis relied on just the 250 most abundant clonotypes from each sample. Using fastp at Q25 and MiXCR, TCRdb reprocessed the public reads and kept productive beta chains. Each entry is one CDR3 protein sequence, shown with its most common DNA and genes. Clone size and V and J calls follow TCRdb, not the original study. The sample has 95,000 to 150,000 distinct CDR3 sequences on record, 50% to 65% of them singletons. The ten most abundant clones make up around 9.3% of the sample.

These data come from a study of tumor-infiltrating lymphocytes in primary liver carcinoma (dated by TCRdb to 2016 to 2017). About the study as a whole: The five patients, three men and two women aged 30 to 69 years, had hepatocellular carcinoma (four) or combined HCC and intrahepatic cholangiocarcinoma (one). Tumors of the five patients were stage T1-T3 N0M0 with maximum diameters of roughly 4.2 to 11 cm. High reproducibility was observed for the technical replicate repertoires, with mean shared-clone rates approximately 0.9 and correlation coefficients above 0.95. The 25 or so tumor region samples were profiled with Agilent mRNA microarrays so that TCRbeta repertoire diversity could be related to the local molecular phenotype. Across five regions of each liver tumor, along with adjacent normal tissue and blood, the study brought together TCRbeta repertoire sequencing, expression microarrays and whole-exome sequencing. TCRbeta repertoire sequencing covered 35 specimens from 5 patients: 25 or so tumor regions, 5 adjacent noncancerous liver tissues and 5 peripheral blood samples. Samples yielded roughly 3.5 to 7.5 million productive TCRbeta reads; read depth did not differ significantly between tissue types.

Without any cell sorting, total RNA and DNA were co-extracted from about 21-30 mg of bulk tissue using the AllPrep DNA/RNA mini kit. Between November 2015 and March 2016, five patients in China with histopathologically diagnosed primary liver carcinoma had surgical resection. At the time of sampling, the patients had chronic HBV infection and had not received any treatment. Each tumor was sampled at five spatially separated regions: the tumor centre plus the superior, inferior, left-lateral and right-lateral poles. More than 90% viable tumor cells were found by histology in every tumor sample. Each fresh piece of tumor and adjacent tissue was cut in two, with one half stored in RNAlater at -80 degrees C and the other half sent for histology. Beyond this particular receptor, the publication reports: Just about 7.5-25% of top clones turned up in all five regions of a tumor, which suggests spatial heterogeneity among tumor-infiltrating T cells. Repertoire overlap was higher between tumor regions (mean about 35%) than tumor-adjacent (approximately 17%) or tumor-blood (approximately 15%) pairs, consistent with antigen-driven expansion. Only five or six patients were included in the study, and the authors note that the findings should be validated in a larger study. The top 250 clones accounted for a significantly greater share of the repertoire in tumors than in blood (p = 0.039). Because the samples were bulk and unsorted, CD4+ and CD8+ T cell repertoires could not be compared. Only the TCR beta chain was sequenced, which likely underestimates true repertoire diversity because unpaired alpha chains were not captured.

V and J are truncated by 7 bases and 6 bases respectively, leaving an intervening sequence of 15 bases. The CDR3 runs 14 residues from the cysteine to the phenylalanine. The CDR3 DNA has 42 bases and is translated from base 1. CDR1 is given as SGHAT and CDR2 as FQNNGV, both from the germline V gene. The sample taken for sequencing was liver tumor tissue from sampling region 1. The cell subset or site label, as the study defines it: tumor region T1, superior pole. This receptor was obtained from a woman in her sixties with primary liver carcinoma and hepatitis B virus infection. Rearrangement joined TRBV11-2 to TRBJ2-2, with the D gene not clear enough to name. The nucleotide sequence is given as TGTGCCAGCACCTCTTATAGATCCGCCGGGGAGCTGTTTTTT. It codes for CASTSYRSAGELFF.